These 32 T cell receptor beta chains were sequenced from one sample in a study of CD8+CD57+ T cells in acquired aplastic anemia listed by TCRdb under 2018. The sequencing machine was an Illumina HiSeq 2000. TCR beta VDJ combination and CDR3 sequence profiling used genomic DNA as the template. TCRdb reprocessing: public reads trimmed at Q25 with fastp, clones called with MiXCR, in-frame beta chains kept. CDR3 protein duplicates are merged, each entry listing the most common genes and DNA. The sample records 250,000 to 300,000 distinct CDR3 sequences, 45% to 65% of which are singletons. Clones ranked in the top ten supply 6.5% to 10% of the sample. Sequencing was carried out using sorted CD4+, CD8+, or CD8+CD57+ T cells (not recorded which) from PBMCs. Source of these receptors: a human donor with severe aplastic anemia or a healthy control (not recorded which).

This clonotype was observed a handful of times. The chain joins TRBV7-9 to TRBJ1-6; TRBD1 aligns across 7 bases. V gave up 5 bases and J gave up 8 bases; unmatched junction bases: 12. This CDR3 is 16 amino acids long. Germline-derived CDR1 and CDR2 are SEHNR and FQNEAQ (reference sequence). The chain's CDR3 is CASSQGGGAADSPLHF. The CDR3 nucleotides read TGTGCCAGCAGCCAAGGAGGGGGCGCCGCGGATTCACCCCTCCACTTT.

This clonotype was counted ten times or more. The rearrangement uses TRBV12-3 or TRBV12-4 and TRBJ1-1, with D uncertain. The CDR3 runs 13 residues. V shed 3 bases and J shed 1 base, with 6 bases lying between them. The CDR3 nucleotides read TGTGCCAGCAGTTTCGGCCAGAACACTGAAGCTTTCTTT. Its translation is CASSFGQNTEAFF.

In DNA, the CDR3 is TGTGCCAGCAGCGACGGGACATCTAGCACAGATACGCAGTATTTT. It translates to CASSDGTSSTDTQYF. The chain employs TRBV9 and TRBJ2-3; D possibly corresponds to TRBD1 (6 bases). Germline CDR1 reads SGDLS; CDR2 reads YYNGEE. V was shortened by 3 bases and J by 0 bases, with 11 bases between the two germline ends. This CDR3 is 15 amino acids long. The complete variable domain, with remaining parts taken from reference TRBV9 and TRBJ2-3, reads DSGVTQTPKHLITATGQRVTLRCSPRSGDLSVYWYQQSLDQGLQFLIQYYNGEERAKGNILERFSAQQFPDLHSELNLSSLELGDSALYFCASSDGTSSTDTQYFGPGTRLTVL.

The chain joins TRBV10-3 to TRBJ1-2, with D unclear. In germline, CDR1 is ENHRY, CDR2 SYGVKD. The CDR3 has 14 residues. Trimming cost V 4 bases and J 6 bases, with 15 bases left between them. The CDR3 loop is CAISGGEWEHGYTF. CDR3 nucleotide sequence: TGTGCCATCAGTGGGGGAGAATGGGAACATGGCTACACCTTC.

The chain carries TRBV7-9 and TRBJ1-6, with no clear D. In germline, CDR1 is SEHNR, CDR2 FQNEAQ (reference sequence). Deletions cut 6 bases from V and 6 bases from J, with 12 bases between. This CDR3 spans 14 amino acids. The CDR3 protein is CASSEPEPNSPLHF. The CDR3 nucleotides are TGTGCCAGCAGTGAACCGGAGCCTAATTCACCCCTCCACTTT.

The rearrangement links TRBV15 to TRBJ2-7; D perhaps matches TRBD1 (6 bases). Per the germline V gene, CDR1 is LNHNV and CDR2 is YYDKDF (reference sequence). The CDR3 length is 16 residues. Between the trimmed V and J ends, which lost 4 bases and 0 bases, there was a span of 16 bases. This CDR3 reads CATSTDAGAPSYEQYF. Here the CDR3 DNA reads TGTGCCACCAGCACTGACGCAGGGGCGCCCTCCTACGAGCAGTACTTC.

This clonotype occurred many times. The J gene is TRBJ2-5, the V gene TRBV29-1; 7 nucleotides line up with TRBD1. Germline V gives CDR1 SQVTM, CDR2 ANQGSEA. The CDR3 has 12 amino acids. The J segment lost 5 bases and the V segment lost 7 bases, leaving 7 bases of the junction unmatched. CDR3 DNA sequence: TGCAGCGGGAATACAGGGGCCGAGACCCAGTACTTC. This sequence encodes CSGNTGAETQYF.

The rearrangement links TRBV20-1 to TRBJ2-7; D is unresolved. Germline V gives CDR1 DFQATT, CDR2 SNEGSKA (reference sequence). The V gene lost 3 bases and the J gene lost 5 bases, with 8 bases spanning the gap. The CDR3 extends over 11 amino acids. CDR3 in DNA: TGCAGTGCTAGCGGTGCACACGAGCAGTACTTC. This encodes CSASGAHEQYF.

This chain links TRBV12-3 or TRBV12-4 with TRBJ1-5; 8 nucleotides agree with TRBD1. V lost 6 bases and J lost 0; bases outside the gene matches: 4. The CDR3 runs 15 residues. Here the CDR3 DNA reads TGTGCCAGCAGGCCAGACAGGGGTAGCAATCAGCCCCAGCATTTT. As protein: CASRPDRGSNQPQHF.

This clonotype was counted ten times or more. The gene calls are TRBV6-5 and TRBJ1-1; D ambiguous. The CDR3 contains 13 residues. With 2 bases removed from V and 0 bases from J, the gap between germline ends came to 4 bases. The germline V gene has CDR1 MNHEY and CDR2 SVGAGI. The CDR3 spells CASSYTVNTEAFF. Here the CDR3 DNA reads TGTGCCAGCAGTTACACAGTGAACACTGAAGCTTTCTTT.

The rearrangement links TRBV7-9 to TRBJ2-7; D gene unclear. Trimming removed 0 bases from V and 0 bases from J, with 6 bases in between. Germline V gene lookup returns CDR1 SEHNR and CDR2 FQNEAQ (reference sequence). The CDR3 is made up of 14 amino acids. CDR3 DNA sequence: TGTGCCAGCAGCTTAGCGGGTTACTCCTACGAGCAGTACTTC. This gives the protein CASSLAGYSYEQYF.

Worth noting for this clonotype: A junction end diverges from the germline sequence, so it may reflect a read error. This chain uses TRBV7-9 with TRBJ2-3; 13 bases align to TRBD2. CDR3 size: 11 residues. Germline loops: CDR1 SEHNR, CDR2 FQNEAQ (reference sequence). CDR3 amino acids: CASSSGTSGIF. In nucleotides, the CDR3 is TGTGCCAGCAGCTCCGGGACTAGCGGGATTTTT.

The chain carries TRBV30 and TRBJ2-5; D is ambiguous. Germline V lookup: CDR1 GTSNPN, CDR2 SVGIG (reference sequence). V was shortened by 0 bases and J by 5 bases, with 4 bases between the two germline ends. The CDR3 sequence is 11 residues long. CDR3 protein: CAWSVAETQYF. The CDR3 DNA sequence: TGTGCCTGGAGTGTCGCTGAGACCCAGTACTTC.

The chain uses TRBV20-1 and TRBJ2-3, with a weak D call TRBD1 (5 bases). The CDR3 is made up of 14 amino acids. Germline values: CDR1 DFQATT, CDR2 SNEGSKA (reference sequence). The V gene lost 6 bases and the J gene lost 4 bases, with 17 bases spanning the gap. CDR3 in amino acids: CSANGDSKADTQYF. The DNA of the CDR3 is TGCAGTGCCAACGGAGACAGTAAGGCAGATACGCAGTATTTT.

A word on this clonotype: It may be a read error: a sequence one base away is much more abundant. The chain has TRBV6-5 and TRBJ2-3; D is perhaps TRBD2 (6 bases). The CDR3 runs to 16 residues. The germline CDR1 and CDR2 sequences are MNHEY and SVGAGI. CDR3 residues: CAGSQGLLGGPDTQYF. The CDR3, as DNA: TGTGCCGGCAGTCAAGGTTTACTAGGAGGGCCAGATACGCAGTATTTT.

This clonotype was counted ten times or more. At one of its ends the junction is not consistent with the germline gene, which may arise from a read error. The chain employs TRBV12-3 or TRBV12-4 and TRBJ2-3; no clear D gene. The CDR3 covers 16 residues. The CDR3 DNA reads as TGTGCCACCAGTTTCGGCCTACAATTTCCCTCAGATACGCAGTATTTT. Its protein is CATSFGLQFPSDTQYF.

The chain joins TRBV7-9 to TRBJ2-1; 9 positions match TRBD2. The trim removed 5 bases at V and 7 bases at J, leaving 9 bases unmatched. Germline V gene lookup returns CDR1 SEHNR and CDR2 FQNEAQ (reference sequence). The CDR3 has 15 amino acids. CDR3 loop: CASSQASGGRNEQFF. The DNA for the CDR3 is TGTGCCAGCAGCCAAGCCAGCGGGGGGAGAAATGAGCAGTTCTTC.

The chain is built from TRBV5-1 and TRBJ2-7; perhaps TRBD1 as D (5 bases). V was shortened by 0 bases and J by 6 bases, with 16 bases between the two germline ends. Germline V lookup: CDR1 SGHRS, CDR2 YFSETQ. The CDR3 is made up of 15 amino acids. The CDR3 nucleotides are TGCGCCAGCAGCTTGGCCGGGCAGGGTAGGGGCGAGCAGTACTTC. Its translation is CASSLAGQGRGEQYF.

This clonotype appeared a single time. V gene TRBV2 combines with J gene TRBJ1-2; possible D gene TRBD1, 6 bases. Germline CDR1 is SNHLY and CDR2 is FYNNEI. The CDR3 loop spans 14 amino acids. Trimming pared 6 bases from V and 4 bases from J, leaving 15 bases between. CDR3 coding DNA: TGTGCCAGCAGCGCCGGGACACTTCCCTATGGCTACACCTTC. Its translation: CASSAGTLPYGYTF.

This clonotype was recorded at least ten times. V usage is TRBV6-2 or TRBV6-3 and J usage is TRBJ2-7; 8 nucleotides align to TRBD2. The CDR3 length is 14 residues. Looked up from germline, CDR1 is MNHEY and CDR2 is SVGEGT. The ends lost 4 bases at V and 0 bases at J; junction bases unmatched: 2. The CDR3: CASSLAGLSYEQYF. The DNA for the CDR3 is TGTGCCAGCAGTTTAGCGGGGCTCTCCTACGAGCAGTACTTC.

A word on this clonotype: A much bigger clone sits one base away, suggesting this may be a read error. The chain uses TRBV7-3 and TRBJ1-1; D gene ambiguous. The length of the CDR3 is 14 residues. The germline V gene encodes CDR1 SGHTA and CDR2 FQGTGA. CDR3 protein: CANSRDPMNTEAFF. Written as DNA, the CDR3 is TGTGCCAACAGCCGGGATCCCATGAACACTGAAGCTTTCTTT.

The chain carries TRBV13 and TRBJ2-7, with D possibly being TRBD2 (6 bases). V was clipped by 5 bases and J by 6 bases, with 14 bases between them. CDR1 PRHDT and CDR2 FYEKMQ come from the germline V gene (reference sequence). The CDR3 contains 13 residues. In nucleotides, the CDR3 is TGTGCCAGCAGCCTCAGCGGGTGGTTCGAGCAGTACTTC. This gives the protein CASSLSGWFEQYF.

The sample holds a few counts of this clonotype. V is TRBV3-1 and J is TRBJ1-2, with TRBD1 as a possible D gene (6 bases). The CDR3 totals 14 residues. V was pared by 0 bases and J by 8 bases, with 13 bases between. Germline CDR1 and CDR2: LGHDT and YNNKEL (reference sequence). The chain's CDR3 is CASSQENRGSGYTF. CDR3 nucleotide sequence: TGTGCCAGCAGCCAAGAAAATAGGGGGAGCGGCTACACCTTC.

The V gene is TRBV9, the J gene TRBJ2-3, with 7 bases aligning to TRBD1. CDR1 SGDLS and CDR2 YYNGEE come from the germline V gene. This CDR3 is 18 amino acids long. V lost 0 bases and J lost 4; bases outside the gene matches: 14. The chain's CDR3 is CASSVETSGTALPDTQYF. CDR3 DNA sequence: TGTGCCAGCAGCGTAGAAACGAGTGGGACAGCTCTCCCAGATACGCAGTATTTT.

The sample holds many counts of this clonotype. The rearrangement uses TRBV6-5 and TRBJ1-1, with a weak D call TRBD1 (5 bases). This CDR3 has 14 residues. CDR1 and CDR2 (germline): MNHEY, SVGAGI. Trimming stripped 7 bases from V and 10 bases from J, with 22 bases between. The CDR3 region is CASISDSRPGGAFF. The CDR3 DNA reads TGTGCCAGCATTAGCGACAGCCGCCCGGGTGGAGCTTTCTTT.

This clonotype was picked up a small number of times. V is TRBV30 and J is TRBJ1-5; D perhaps matches TRBD1 (5 bases). Trimming removed 3 bases at V and 11 bases at J, with 17 bases between. The CDR3 is made up of 13 amino acids. From germline, CDR1 is GTSNPN and CDR2 SVGIG (reference sequence). The chain's CDR3 is CAWRAPGGSSQHF. CDR3 bases: TGTGCCTGGAGGGCACCCGGGGGGTCGTCCCAGCATTTT.

In this sample, this clonotype turned up once. The chain has TRBV7-9 and TRBJ2-5; weak D call: TRBD1 (5 bases). V lost 5 bases to trimming and J lost 4 bases, with 14 bases between them. This CDR3 is 14 amino acids long. Per germline, CDR1 SEHNR and CDR2 FQNEAQ (reference sequence). The CDR3 DNA is TGTGCCAGCAGCCAAGGGCAGGGCTCAGAGACCCAGTACTTC. The encoded protein is CASSQGQGSETQYF.

The chain uses TRBV10-3 and TRBJ2-3; the match to TRBD2 covers 11 bases. Germline lookup yields CDR1 ENHRY and CDR2 SYGVKD. After removal of 10 bases from V and 0 bases from J, the junction contained 6 bases not matched to a gene. The CDR3 runs to 15 residues. For the CDR3, the DNA is TGTGCCACGAGAGGGACTAGCGGAAGCACAGATACGCAGTATTTT. It specifies CATRGTSGSTDTQYF.

This clonotype was seen only once. Given a much more abundant clone one base away, this may be a read error. Because it lacks the conserved phenylalanine or tryptophan at the end, this CDR3 is likely a read error. V and J are TRBV30 and TRBJ1-3; no clear D. The CDR3 sequence is 12 residues long. Germline V gene sequence: CDR1 GTSNPN, CDR2 SVGIG (reference sequence). The V and J ends lost 7 bases and 0 bases respectively, with 7 bases between them. The CDR3, as DNA: TGTGCCTCCATGATCTCTGGAAACACCATATATTAT. This sequence encodes CASMISGNTIYY.

A remark on this clonotype: A junction boundary mismatches the germline segment, possibly from a read error. The chain is built from TRBV19 and TRBJ2-7; no reliable D call. Germline values: CDR1 LNHDA, CDR2 SQIVND (reference sequence). The CDR3 length is 15 residues. The CDR3 sequence is CASRVASGVPYEQCF. In DNA form, the CDR3 reads TGTGCCAGTAGGGTCGCTTCGGGCGTACCCTACGAGCAGTGCTTC.

V and J are TRBV4-3 and TRBJ2-7; 7 positions match TRBD1. This CDR3 region has 17 residues. Germline assignment: CDR1 LGHNA and CDR2 YSLEER. V lost 1 base and J lost 3; bases outside the gene matches: 12. The CDR3 region is CASSQGPSGQVYYEQYF. The CDR3 bases are TGCGCCAGCAGCCAAGGGCCGTCCGGACAGGTGTACTACGAGCAGTACTTC.

CDR3 residues: CASSTEREGTDTQYF. The CDR3 DNA reads as TGTGCCAGTAGTACCGAGCGGGAGGGAACAGATACGCAGTATTTT. The chain combines TRBV19 with TRBJ2-3; TRBD2 matches at 10 bases. This CDR3 is built from 15 residues. With 4 bases clipped from V and 3 bases from J, the junction kept 4 bases outside the gene matches. CDR1 and CDR2 (germline): LNHDA, SQIVND (reference sequence).